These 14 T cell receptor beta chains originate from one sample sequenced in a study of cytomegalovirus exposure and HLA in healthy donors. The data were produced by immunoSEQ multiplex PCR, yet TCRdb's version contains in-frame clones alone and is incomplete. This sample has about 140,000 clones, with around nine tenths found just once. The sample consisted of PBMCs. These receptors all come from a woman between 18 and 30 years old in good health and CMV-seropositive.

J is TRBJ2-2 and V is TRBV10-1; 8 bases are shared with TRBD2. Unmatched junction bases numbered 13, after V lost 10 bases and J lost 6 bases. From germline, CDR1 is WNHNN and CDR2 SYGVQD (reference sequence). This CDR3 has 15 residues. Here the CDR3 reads CATHRGGRDPGELFF. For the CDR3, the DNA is TGCGCCACCCACCGGGGGGGCAGGGATCCCGGGGAGCTGTTTTTT.

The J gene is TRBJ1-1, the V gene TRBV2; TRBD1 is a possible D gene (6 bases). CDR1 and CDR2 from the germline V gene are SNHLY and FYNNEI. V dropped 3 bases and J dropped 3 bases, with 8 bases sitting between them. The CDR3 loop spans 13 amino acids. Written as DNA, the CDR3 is TGTGCCAGCAGTGAGGACAGTTACACTGAAGCTTTCTTT. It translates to CASSEDSYTEAFF.

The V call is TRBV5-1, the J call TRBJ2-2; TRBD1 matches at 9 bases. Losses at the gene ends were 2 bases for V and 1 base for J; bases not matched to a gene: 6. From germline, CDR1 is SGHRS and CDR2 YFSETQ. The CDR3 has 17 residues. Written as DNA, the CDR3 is TGCGCCAGCAGCTTCAAGGGGGGACAGGGGAACACCGGGGAGCTGTTTTTT. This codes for CASSFKGGQGNTGELFF.

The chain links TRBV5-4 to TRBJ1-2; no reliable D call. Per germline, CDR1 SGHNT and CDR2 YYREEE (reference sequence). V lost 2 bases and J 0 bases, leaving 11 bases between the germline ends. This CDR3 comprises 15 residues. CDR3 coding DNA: TGTGCCAGCAGCTTCGTTGGGAGGGCTAACTATGGCTACACCTTC. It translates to CASSFVGRANYGYTF. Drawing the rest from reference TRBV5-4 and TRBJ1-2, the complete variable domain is ETGVTQSPTHLIKTRGQQVTLRCSSQSGHNTVSWYQQALGQGPQFIFQYYREEENGRGNFPPRFSGLQFPNYSSELNVNALELDDSALYLCASSFVGRANYGYTFGSGTRLTVV.

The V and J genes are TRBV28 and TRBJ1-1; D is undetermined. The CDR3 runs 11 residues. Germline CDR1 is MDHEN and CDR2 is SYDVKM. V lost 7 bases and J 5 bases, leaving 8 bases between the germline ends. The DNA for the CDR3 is TGTGCCAGCATTGTAGAGACTGAAGCTTTCTTT. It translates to CASIVETEAFF.

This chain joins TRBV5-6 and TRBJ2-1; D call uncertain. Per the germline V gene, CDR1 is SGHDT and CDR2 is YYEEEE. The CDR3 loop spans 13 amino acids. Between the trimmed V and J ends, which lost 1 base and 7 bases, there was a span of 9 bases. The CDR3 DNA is TGTGCCAGCAGCTTGCTAAGAGGAAATGAGCAGTTCTTC. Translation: CASSLLRGNEQFF.

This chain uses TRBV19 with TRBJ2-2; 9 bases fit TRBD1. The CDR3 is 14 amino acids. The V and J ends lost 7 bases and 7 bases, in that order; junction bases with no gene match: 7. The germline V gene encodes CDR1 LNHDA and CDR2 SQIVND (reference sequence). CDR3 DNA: TGTGCCAGTACGGACAGGGGAATGAACGGGGAGCTGTTTTTT. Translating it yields CASTDRGMNGELFF.

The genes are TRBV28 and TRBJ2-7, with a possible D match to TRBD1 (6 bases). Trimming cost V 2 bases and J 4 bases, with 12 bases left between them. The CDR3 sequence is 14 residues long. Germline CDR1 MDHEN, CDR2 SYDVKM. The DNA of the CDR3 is TGTGCCAGCAGTTTAGGGACATTAAATTACGAGCAGTACTTC. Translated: CASSLGTLNYEQYF.

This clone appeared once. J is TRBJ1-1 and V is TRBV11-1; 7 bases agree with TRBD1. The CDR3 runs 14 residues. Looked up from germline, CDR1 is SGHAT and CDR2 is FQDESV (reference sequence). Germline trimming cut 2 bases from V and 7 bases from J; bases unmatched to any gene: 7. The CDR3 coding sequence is TGTGCCAGCAGCTTATTTCGGCAGGGGGATGAAGCTTTCTTT. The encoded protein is CASSLFRQGDEAFF.

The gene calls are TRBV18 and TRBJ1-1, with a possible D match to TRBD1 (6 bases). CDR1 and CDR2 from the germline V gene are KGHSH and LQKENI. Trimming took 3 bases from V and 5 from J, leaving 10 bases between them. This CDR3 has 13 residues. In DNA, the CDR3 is TGTGCCAGCTCACCCCCCACAGGGACTGAAGCTTTCTTT. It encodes CASSPPTGTEAFF.

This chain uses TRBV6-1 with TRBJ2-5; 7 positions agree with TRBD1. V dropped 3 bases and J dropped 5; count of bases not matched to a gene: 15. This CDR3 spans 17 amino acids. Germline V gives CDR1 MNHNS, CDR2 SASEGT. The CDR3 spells CASSEGISTGTDETQYF. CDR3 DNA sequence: TGTGCCAGCAGTGAGGGAATATCGACAGGGACGGACGAGACCCAGTACTTC.

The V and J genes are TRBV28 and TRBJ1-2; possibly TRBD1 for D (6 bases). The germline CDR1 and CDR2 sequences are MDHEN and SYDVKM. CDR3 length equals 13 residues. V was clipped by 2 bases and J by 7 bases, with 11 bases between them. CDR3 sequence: CASSLGLRGGYTF. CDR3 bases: TGTGCCAGCAGTTTAGGGCTCAGGGGTGGCTACACCTTC.

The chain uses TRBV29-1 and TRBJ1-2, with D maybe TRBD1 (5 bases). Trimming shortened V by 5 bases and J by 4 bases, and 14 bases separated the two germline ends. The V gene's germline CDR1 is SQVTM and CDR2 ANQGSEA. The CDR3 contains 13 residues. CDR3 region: CSVRVQDTYGYTF. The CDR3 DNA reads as TGCAGCGTTAGGGTACAGGATACCTATGGCTACACCTTC.

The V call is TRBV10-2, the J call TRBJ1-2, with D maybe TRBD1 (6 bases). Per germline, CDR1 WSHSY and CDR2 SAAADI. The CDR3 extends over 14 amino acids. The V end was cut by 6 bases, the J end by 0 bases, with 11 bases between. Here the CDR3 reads CASSPTGSNYGYTF. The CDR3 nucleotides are TGCGCCAGCAGCCCGACAGGTTCTAACTATGGCTACACCTTC.